The present TCR beta chain was sequenced within a study of blood T cell repertoires in COVID-19 (dated by TCRdb to the early 2020s). Regarding the complete study: The collaborator samples originated in the United States, Italy and Spain and spanned the acute and convalescent phases of COVID-19. The prospective study material was composed of cDNA or gDNA derived from T cells, B-cell-depleted T cells, or PBMCs. The dataset comprised deeply sampled blood TCRbeta repertoires from subjects exposed to, actively infected with, or recovered from COVID-19. The repertoires were released in a freely available public database intended as a resource for research on the immune response to SARS-CoV-2. Samples were obtained from the ongoing ImmuneRACE study (first 160 participants) and from 1,254 subjects provided by 6 global collaborators. Sample metadata almost always included a de-identified subject ID, COVID-19 status, age in years and sex. Where available, HLA class I and class II types were obtained from metadata supplied by the sample provider rather than from assay-based typing.

Overall results and qualifications from the work: How much clinical and demographic metadata was included differed by source and by participant, and the metadata was provided uncurated.

The immunoSEQ Assay, a bias-controlled multiplex PCR, was used to amplify TCRbeta CDR3 regions from genomic DNA. The published analysis was carried out like this. The number of nucleated cells in each sample was estimated by amplification of reference gene primers within the assay. To quantify the absolute abundance of each unique TCRbeta CDR3 rearrangement, sequence reads were collapsed and filtered. For each sample, productive Simpson clonality was calculated by taking the square root of Simpson's diversity index across productive rearrangements. The immuneACCESS repertoire file appears here via TCRdb, limited to in-frame rearrangements. These files lack a portion of the clones; in checked studies, under half of the deficit traces to unresolved V genes, and the cause of the others is not known. The DNA gave D and trimming, while V, J and clone size come from that table. This sample gives over 100,000 clones in total; about 85% of them show up just once. Over 1.2% of the sample lies in the top ten.

Each collaborating institution followed its own protocols to collect whole blood in K2EDTA tubes. For TCRbeta analysis, collaborators shipped samples in one of three forms: frozen whole blood, isolated PBMCs, or DNA extracted from either of those sample types. Trimming removed 2 bases from V and 2 bases from J; the gene matches leave 10 bases unexplained. Spanning cysteine to phenylalanine, the CDR3 consists of 17 amino acids. The only DNA kept is the CDR3, 51 bases in frame from the first base. CDR1 and CDR2, per the germline V gene, are SGHTA and FQGTGA. The table lists this clone with a few counts. Its binding antigen is unknown. Qualities for individual bases were not recorded, and no much larger clone is one base off.

Sequencing used peripheral blood. This sequence originates from a man aged 35-49 years with acute or convalescent COVID-19. This sequence uses TRBV7-3 and TRBJ2-3, and TRBD2 aligns with 7 junction nucleotides. The nucleotides are TGTGCCAGCAGCTTATGGATAGGGACTACCCTCACAGATACGCAGTATTTT. Its protein reads: CASSLWIGTTLTDTQYF. With all but the CDR3 taken from the reference TRBV7-3 and TRBJ2-3 genes, the full variable domain is: GAGVSQTPSNKVTEKGKYVELRCDPISGHTALYWYRQSLGQGPEFLIYFQGTGAADDSGLPNDRFFAVRPEGSVSTLKIQRTERGDSAVYLCASSLWIGTTLTDTQYFGPGTRLTVL.